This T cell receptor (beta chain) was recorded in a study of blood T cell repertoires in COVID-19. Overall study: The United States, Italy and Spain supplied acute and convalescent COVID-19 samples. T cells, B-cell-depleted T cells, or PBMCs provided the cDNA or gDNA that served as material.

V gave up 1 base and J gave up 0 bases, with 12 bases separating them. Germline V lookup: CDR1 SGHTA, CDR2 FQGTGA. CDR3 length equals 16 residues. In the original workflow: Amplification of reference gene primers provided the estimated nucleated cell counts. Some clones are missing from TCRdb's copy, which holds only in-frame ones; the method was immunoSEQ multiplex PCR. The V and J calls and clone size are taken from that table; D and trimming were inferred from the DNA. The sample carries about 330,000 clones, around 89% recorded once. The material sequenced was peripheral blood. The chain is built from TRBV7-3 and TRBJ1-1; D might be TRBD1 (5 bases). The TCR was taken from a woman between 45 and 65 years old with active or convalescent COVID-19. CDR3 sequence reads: CASSLMAAGLNTEAFF. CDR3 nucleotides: TGTGCCAGCAGCTTAATGGCAGCGGGACTGAACACTGAAGCTTTCTTT.